The sample holds one count of the clone carrying this T cell receptor (beta chain). J gave up 3 bases and V 8 bases, and 11 bases lay outside the gene matches. Germline V gives CDR1 KGHSH, CDR2 LQKENI. The CDR3 totals 15 residues. Cohort allocation depended upon clinical history that participants reported. This specimen comes from a study of blood T cell repertoires in COVID-19. Study-level background: Sites across the United States, Italy and Spain contributed samples from acute and convalescent COVID-19. The analysed material was cDNA or gDNA that came from T cells, B-cell-depleted T cells, or PBMCs.

Libraries were prepared by immunoSEQ multiplex PCR; TCRdb keeps only in-frame clonotypes and omits some of them. The sample shows 130,000 or so clones, roughly 81% of them seen only once. The sequence came from a woman between 50 and 59 years old with acute COVID-19. The sample consisted of PBMCs or T cells enriched from blood (not recorded which). The genes are TRBV18 and TRBJ2-7; TRBD1 agrees at 9 bases. CDR3 protein: CASRDREKAGYEQYF. As DNA, the CDR3 is TGTGCCAGCCGGGACAGGGAAAAGGCGGGCTACGAGCAGTACTTC.